A single sample is the source of the 28 T cell receptor beta chains below, sequenced in a study of shared clonotypes between healthy human individuals. CD45RO-negative, CCR7-positively selected cells formed the naive CD8 fraction, excluding terminally differentiated effector memory CD45RA+ cells. Sequencing was performed with immunoSEQ multiplex PCR; in TCRdb, only in-frame clones are kept and a portion is missing. This table holds millions of clones, over 85% found once. The specimen was naive CD8+ T cells sorted from blood. These receptors were collected from a man between 18 and 35 years old in good health.

The chain has TRBV11-2 and TRBJ2-3; D uncertain. CDR1 is SGHAT and CDR2 is FQNNGV in the germline V gene. This CDR3 is 15 amino acids long. V gave up 5 bases and J gave up 4 bases, with 16 bases separating them. CDR3 coding DNA: TGTGCCAGCAGCACGGAGTCCCTGATGGCAGATACGCAGTATTTT. Translation: CASSTESLMADTQYF.

Concerning this clone itself: In the same sample, other DNA sequences code for this CDR3. V is TRBV30 and J is TRBJ1-6; TRBD1 matches 9 bases. Germline assignment: CDR1 GTSNPN and CDR2 SVGIG (reference sequence). CDR3 length: 14 amino acids. Trimming took 2 bases from V and 7 from J; bases not matched to a gene: 3. The CDR3 nucleotides are TGTGCCTGGAGTAGGGGACAGGGCAATTCACCCCTCCACTTT. Protein: CAWSRGQGNSPLHF.

The chain employs TRBV29-1 and TRBJ2-1; D is unresolved. From germline, CDR1 is SQVTM and CDR2 ANQGSEA. CDR3 size: 15 residues. The V end lost 4 bases, the J end lost 2 bases, and 15 bases lay between the germline ends. The CDR3 sequence: CSVAALSAAYNEQFF. CDR3 coding DNA: TGCAGCGTTGCCGCCCTCAGCGCGGCCTACAATGAGCAGTTCTTC.

This clone was counted a single time. V gene TRBV29-1 combines with J gene TRBJ2-3; 9 bases align to TRBD2. Per the germline V gene, CDR1 is SQVTM and CDR2 is ANQGSEA. Unmatched junction bases numbered 12, after V lost 3 bases and J lost 5 bases. CDR3 length equals 16 residues. CDR3 in amino acids: CSVEDSGGFRVDTQYF. The CDR3 region has the DNA TGCAGCGTTGAGGATAGCGGGGGCTTCCGAGTAGATACGCAGTATTTT.

In its sample, this clone was seen once. The gene calls are TRBV19 and TRBJ1-4, with TRBD1 identical over 7 bases. With 4 bases clipped from V and 4 bases from J, the junction kept 6 bases outside the gene matches. CDR3 length equals 15 residues. Germline V gives CDR1 LNHDA, CDR2 SQIVND (reference sequence). CDR3 amino acids: CASSKGTDHNEKLFF. The CDR3 DNA is TGTGCCAGTAGTAAAGGGACAGATCATAATGAAAAACTGTTTTTT.

The V call is TRBV5-8, the J call TRBJ2-7, with D tentatively TRBD1 or TRBD2 (5 bases each). The V gene's germline CDR1 is SGHTS and CDR2 YDEGEE. CDR3 length: 17 residues. Trimming stripped 2 bases from V and 3 bases from J, with 21 bases between. The chain's CDR3 is CASSLLRDGNDYYEQYF. CDR3 in DNA: TGTGCCAGCAGCTTACTCCGGGACGGCAACGACTACTACGAGCAGTACTTC.

This clone was seen more than once but under ten times. This chain links TRBV28 with TRBJ1-6, with D maybe TRBD1 (6 bases). V lost 2 bases and J 8 bases, leaving 13 bases between the germline ends. CDR3 length: 15 amino acids. The germline V gene encodes CDR1 MDHEN and CDR2 SYDVKM. The CDR3 here is CASSLEAGADSPLHF. The DNA of the CDR3 is TGTGCCAGCAGTTTAGAGGCGGGGGCAGATTCACCCCTCCACTTT.

V and J are TRBV9 and TRBJ1-1; TRBD1 is a possible D gene (5 bases). Germline V gene sequence: CDR1 SGDLS, CDR2 YYNGEE. The CDR3 spans 14 residues. Trimming pared 4 bases from V and 5 bases from J, leaving 15 bases between. DNA of the CDR3: TGTGCCAGCAGCCCTCAGGATGGGGGGACTGAAGCTTTCTTT. It codes for CASSPQDGGTEAFF.

V gene TRBV4-1 combines with J gene TRBJ1-5; 10 nucleotides agree with TRBD1. CDR1 is MGHRA, CDR2 YSYEKL, per germline. CDR3 length equals 16 residues. The ends lost 1 base at V and 7 bases at J; junction bases unmatched: 7. CDR3 in DNA: TGCGCCAGCAGCCAAGCCGGTCGGGACAGGGGCCAGCCCCAGCATTTT. This gives the protein CASSQAGRDRGQPQHF.

The chain uses TRBV4-2 and TRBJ1-2; tentative D call: TRBD1 (5 bases). V was trimmed by 3 bases and J by 0 bases, leaving 11 bases between them. Germline CDR1 LGHNA, CDR2 YNFKEQ. This CDR3 is built from 15 residues. CDR3 nucleotides: TGTGCCAGCAGCCATGAACAGGCTACTAACTATGGCTACACCTTC. Amino acid sequence: CASSHEQATNYGYTF.

V gene TRBV7-9 combines with J gene TRBJ2-1; 9 nucleotides agree with TRBD1. J lost 12 bases, V lost 4 bases, and 10 bases had no gene match. The V gene's germline CDR1 is SEHNR and CDR2 FQNEAQ (reference sequence). The CDR3 extends over 14 amino acids. CDR3 sequence: CASSSDGGQGRQFF. In DNA, the CDR3 is TGTGCCAGCAGCTCCGATGGGGGACAGGGAAGGCAGTTCTTC.

The sample holds a few counts of this clone. The V gene is TRBV5-8, the J gene TRBJ1-6; the D gene is possibly TRBD1 (5 bases). Trimming took 1 base from V and 9 from J, leaving 14 bases between them. There are 15 residues in the CDR3. Germline assignment: CDR1 SGHTS and CDR2 YDEGEE. CDR3 coding DNA: TGTGCCAGCAGCTTGCAACCCCACGGGGCTTCACCCCTCCACTTT. Its translation: CASSLQPHGASPLHF. Full variable domain (rest looked up from reference TRBV5-8 and TRBJ1-6): EAGVTQSPTHLIKTRGQQATLRCSPISGHTSVYWYQQALGLGLQFLLWYDEGEERNRGNFPPRFSGRQFPNYSSELNVNALELEDSALYLCASSLQPHGASPLHFGNGTRLTVT.

This sequence joins TRBV29-1 and TRBJ2-7, with 9 bases aligning to TRBD1. There are 14 residues in the CDR3. Germline V gene lookup returns CDR1 SQVTM and CDR2 ANQGSEA. V trimming: 6 bases; J trimming: 4 bases; junction bases outside the gene matches: 10. For the CDR3, the DNA is TGCAGCGTGATAGTGGGACAGGGATCATACGAGCAGTACTTC. It codes for CSVIVGQGSYEQYF.

This clone was detected only once. This chain uses TRBV9 with TRBJ1-1; no clear D. From germline, CDR1 is SGDLS and CDR2 YYNGEE. The CDR3 is 13 residues long. Trimming took off 2 bases at V and 3 bases at J, with 8 bases between the two ends. The CDR3 DNA follows: TGTGCCAGCAGCGTGGCGGTGTACACTGAAGCTTTCTTT. Amino acid sequence: CASSVAVYTEAFF.

The chain is built from TRBV27 and TRBJ2-2; 7 bases match TRBD2. The V gene end was trimmed by 6 bases and the J gene end by 4 bases; junction bases not matched to a gene: 20. This CDR3 has 19 residues. Germline lookup yields CDR1 MNHEY and CDR2 SMNVEV (reference sequence). CDR3 in DNA: TGTGCCAGCAGCCTCCTAGGGGTAGCGGGTCCGGGGGGCACCGGGGAGCTGTTTTTT. Amino acid sequence: CASSLLGVAGPGGTGELFF.

This chain's CDR3 is CASSAGLAEQDTQYF. CDR3 DNA: TGTGCCAGCAGCGCGGGACTAGCGGAGCAAGATACGCAGTATTTT. The V gene is TRBV7-9, the J gene TRBJ2-3, with TRBD2 identical over 11 bases. V gave up 5 bases and J gave up 5 bases; unmatched junction bases: 6. CDR1 and CDR2 from the germline V gene are SEHNR and FQNEAQ (reference sequence). The CDR3 totals 15 residues.

The J gene is TRBJ2-1, the V gene TRBV4-3, with D possibly being TRBD2 (5 bases). Trimming shortened V by 6 bases and J by 9 bases, and 24 bases separated the two germline ends. This CDR3 spans 16 amino acids. Looked up from germline, CDR1 is LGHNA and CDR2 is YSLEER. This CDR3 is CASRHLMDSTAGEQFF. DNA of the CDR3: TGCGCCAGCAGACACCTAATGGACTCCACGGCGGGTGAGCAGTTCTTC.

The CDR3 sequence is CATEGGSYEQYF. The CDR3 region has the DNA TGTGCCACCGAAGGGGGCTCCTACGAGCAGTACTTC. The chain couples TRBV6-5 to TRBJ2-5, with D maybe TRBD1 (6 bases). The J call may not be correct, given that the DNA end is closer to TRBJ2-7. This CDR3 region has 12 residues. Per germline, CDR1 MNHEY and CDR2 SVGAGI.

The rearrangement links TRBV4-1 to TRBJ1-1; maybe TRBD1 (6 bases). V was clipped by 3 bases and J by 13 bases, with 27 bases between them. The CDR3 has 16 residues. Germline V CDR1 and CDR2: MGHRA, YSYEKL. The CDR3 DNA reads as TGCGCCAGCAGCCATCGCCGACAGGTTGACTTCTCTGAGGATTTCTTT. It codes for CASSHRRQVDFSEDFF.

The rearrangement uses TRBV10-3 and TRBJ2-3, with TRBD2 matching over 12 bases. Looked up from germline, CDR1 is ENHRY and CDR2 is SYGVKD. CDR3 size: 16 residues. V lost 2 bases, J lost 6 bases, and 6 bases stayed unmatched. DNA of the CDR3: TGTGCCATCAGTGAGGCTAGCGGGAGGGCCTTTGATACGCAGTATTTT. Translation: CAISEASGRAFDTQYF.

J is TRBJ2-7 and V is TRBV4-1, with D unresolved. This CDR3 region has 13 residues. Germline V gene data show CDR1 as MGHRA and CDR2 as YSYEKL. The V and J ends lost 4 bases and 6 bases respectively, with 13 bases between them. In DNA, the CDR3 is TGCGCCAGCAGCCTGACGGTAACGGGCGAGCAGTACTTC. Its translation: CASSLTVTGEQYF.

The chain carries TRBV30 and TRBJ2-5; D is possibly TRBD2 (5 bases). Per the germline V gene, CDR1 is GTSNPN and CDR2 is SVGIG (reference sequence). The ends were cut back, 0 bases at V and 1 base at J, with 12 bases in the middle. The CDR3 covers 15 residues. The CDR3 nucleotides read TGTGCCTGGAGTGTACTAGACACAGTCCAAGAGACCCAGTACTTC. It encodes CAWSVLDTVQETQYF.

This clone occurred once. The CDR3 DNA reads as TGTGCCAGCAGCTTACGCTTGGGTCCAGGCTACGAGCAGTACTTC. Its protein product is CASSLRLGPGYEQYF. The chain employs TRBV7-6 and TRBJ2-7, with D unclear. Germline values: CDR1 SGHVS, CDR2 FNYEAQ. Trimming took 2 bases from V and 3 from J, leaving 14 bases between them. The CDR3 has 15 residues.

The chain links TRBV5-8 to TRBJ2-2; D possibly corresponds to TRBD2 (6 bases). V was shortened by 3 bases and J by 0 bases, with 9 bases between the two germline ends. The CDR3 length is 15 residues. Germline CDR1 is SGHTS and CDR2 is YDEGEE. The CDR3 DNA reads TGTGCCAGCAGCTCTGGACTAACGAACACCGGGGAGCTGTTTTTT. It specifies CASSSGLTNTGELFF.

V gene TRBV4-1 combines with J gene TRBJ2-1; unclear D gene. V shed 5 bases and J shed 0 bases, with 11 bases lying between them. Germline V gene lookup returns CDR1 MGHRA and CDR2 YSYEKL. The CDR3 extends over 15 amino acids. In DNA, the CDR3 is TGCGCCAGCAGCTTTAGACATAGCTCCTACAATGAGCAGTTCTTC. Translated: CASSFRHSSYNEQFF.

The sample holds one count of this clone. Distinct nucleotide sequences in the sample also encode this CDR3. The chain recombines TRBV4-3 with TRBJ2-7; a weak D match, TRBD1 (6 bases). The CDR3 extends over 17 amino acids. The germline gives CDR1 LGHNA, CDR2 YSLEER. V dropped 0 bases and J dropped 0 bases, with 15 bases sitting between them. The CDR3, as DNA: TGCGCCAGCAGCCAAGACTTTCCGGGACAAAGCTCCTACGAGCAGTACTTC. Amino acids: CASSQDFPGQSSYEQYF.

With respect to this clone: Other DNA sequences in this sample translate to the same CDR3. The V and J genes are TRBV5-6 and TRBJ2-7; 7 bases agree with TRBD2. This CDR3 has 13 amino acids. V trimming: 2 bases; J trimming: 5 bases; junction bases outside the gene matches: 4. Germline V lookup: CDR1 SGHDT, CDR2 YYEEEE. CDR3 in DNA: TGTGCCAGCAGCTTCGGGACTAAGGACGAGCAGTACTTC. This codes for CASSFGTKDEQYF.

J is TRBJ2-3 and V is TRBV28; D not certain. V was clipped by 6 bases and J by 9 bases, with 22 bases between them. Germline CDR1 and CDR2: MDHEN and SYDVKM. The CDR3 spans 15 residues. The CDR3 DNA reads TGTGCCAGCAGCCTGACTTATCCCCTCTTAGGAACGCAGTATTTT. Amino acid sequence: CASSLTYPLLGTQYF.